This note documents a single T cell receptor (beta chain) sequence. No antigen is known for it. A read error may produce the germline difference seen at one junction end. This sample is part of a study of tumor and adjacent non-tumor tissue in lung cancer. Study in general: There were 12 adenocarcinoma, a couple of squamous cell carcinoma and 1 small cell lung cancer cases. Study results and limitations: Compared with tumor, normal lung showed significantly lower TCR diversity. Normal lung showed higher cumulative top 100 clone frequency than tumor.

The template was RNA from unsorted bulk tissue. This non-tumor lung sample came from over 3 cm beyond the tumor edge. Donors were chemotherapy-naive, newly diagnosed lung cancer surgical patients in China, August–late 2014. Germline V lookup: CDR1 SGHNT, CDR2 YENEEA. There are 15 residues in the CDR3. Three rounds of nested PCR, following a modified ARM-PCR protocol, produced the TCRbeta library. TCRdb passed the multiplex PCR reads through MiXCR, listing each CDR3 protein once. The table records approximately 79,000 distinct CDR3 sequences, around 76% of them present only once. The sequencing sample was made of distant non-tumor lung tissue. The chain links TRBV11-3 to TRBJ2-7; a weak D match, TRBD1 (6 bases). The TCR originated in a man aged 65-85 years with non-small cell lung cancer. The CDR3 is CASSLRGHGPYDQYF. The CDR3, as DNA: TGTGCCAGTAGCTTAAGGGGACATGGGCCCTACGATCAGTACTTC.